Below, 2 T cell receptor beta chains from the same sample are listed, as sequenced in a study of blood T cell repertoires in COVID-19. Repertoires were generated with immunoSEQ multiplex PCR, while TCRdb's copy carries only in-frame clones and drops some. In the table there are 130,000 or so clones, roughly 80% of which are singletons. The sequenced sample was peripheral blood. These receptor sequences come from a woman aged 80 or over with acute or convalescent COVID-19.

The rearrangement joins TRBV2 to TRBJ1-5, with 9 bases identical to TRBD1. Germline V gene data show CDR1 as SNHLY and CDR2 as FYNNEI. J gave up 0 bases and V 4 bases, and 4 bases lay outside the gene matches. The CDR3 sequence is 16 residues long. CDR3 sequence reads: CASSAGTGTSNQPQHF. The CDR3 DNA reads as TGTGCCAGCAGTGCCGGGACAGGGACTAGCAATCAGCCCCAGCATTTT.

This clone has at least ten counts. The rearrangement joins TRBV6-4 to TRBJ1-6; D not resolved. This CDR3 contains 13 residues. Germline-derived CDR1 and CDR2 are MRHNA and SNTAGT. Trimming took 5 bases from V and 7 from J, leaving 9 bases between them. CDR3 sequence: CASSPAGNSPLHF. The CDR3 DNA reads TGTGCCAGCAGTCCCGCGGGGAATTCACCCCTCCACTTT.